This TCR beta chain is from a study of patients and donors after allogeneic stem cell transplantation. TCRdb reprocessed the RT-PCR reads via MiXCR and lists one record per CDR3 protein. The data contain roughly 200,000 distinct CDR3 sequences, roughly two fifths of them singletons. The CDR3 sequence is 17 residues long. Germline loops: CDR1 MNHEY, CDR2 SVGEGT. The V gene end was trimmed by 7 bases and the J gene end by 3 bases; junction bases not matched to a gene: 15. The TCR originated in a human donor who was either an allogeneic HSCT recipient or a stem cell or donor lymphocyte infusion donor (not recorded which). It is not recorded whose cells these are; they may come from a transplant donor. The rearrangement uses TRBV6-2 or TRBV6-3 and TRBJ1-5, with 7 bases matching TRBD1. Sequencing was performed on blood, either unsorted or a sorted T cell fraction (not recorded which). CDR3 residues: CASTHRGIRSLNQPQHF. CDR3 bases: TGTGCCAGCACCCACAGGGGCATCAGATCCCTCAATCAGCCCCAGCATTTT.